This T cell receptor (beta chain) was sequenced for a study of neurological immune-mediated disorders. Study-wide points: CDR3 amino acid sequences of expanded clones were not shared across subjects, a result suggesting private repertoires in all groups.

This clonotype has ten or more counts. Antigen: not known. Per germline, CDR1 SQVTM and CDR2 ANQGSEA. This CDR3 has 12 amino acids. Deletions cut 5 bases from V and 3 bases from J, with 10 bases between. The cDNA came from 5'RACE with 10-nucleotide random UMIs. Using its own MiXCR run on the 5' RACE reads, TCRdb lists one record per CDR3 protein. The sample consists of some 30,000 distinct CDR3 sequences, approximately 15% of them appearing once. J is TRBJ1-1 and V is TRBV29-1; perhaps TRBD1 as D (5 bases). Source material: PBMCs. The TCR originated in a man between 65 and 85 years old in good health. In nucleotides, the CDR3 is TGCAGCGTTACAGGTTGGGACACTGAAGCTTTCTTT. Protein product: CSVTGWDTEAFF.